The 4 T cell receptor beta chains given below trace back to one sample, sequenced in a study of blood T cell repertoires in COVID-19. TCRdb keeps only in-frame clones here, not all; method: immunoSEQ multiplex PCR. The sample contains about 210,000 clones, around four fifths of which appear only once. Source material: peripheral blood. All receptors come from a man over 45 with active or convalescent COVID-19.

V usage is TRBV9 and J usage is TRBJ2-4; a possible D gene is TRBD1 (7 bases). The CDR3 runs to 16 residues. Germline-derived CDR1 and CDR2 are SGDLS and YYNGEE. V shed 0 bases and J shed 5 bases, with 15 bases lying between them. This CDR3 is CASSVGASRGENIQYF. The CDR3 nucleotides read TGTGCCAGCAGCGTAGGGGCTAGCAGGGGGGAAAACATTCAGTACTTC.

This chain joins TRBV19 and TRBJ1-2; D call uncertain. The CDR3 has 13 amino acids. The V gene lost 1 base and the J gene lost 3 bases, with 6 bases spanning the gap. The germline CDR1 and CDR2 sequences are LNHDA and SQIVND (reference sequence). The CDR3, as DNA: TGTGCCAGTAGTATAGCCGGAGACTATGGCTACACCTTC. Translating it yields CASSIAGDYGYTF.

This clone was seen more than once but under ten times. The chain has TRBV3-1 (or the pseudogene TRBV3-2) and TRBJ2-7, with 8 bases matching TRBD1. Losses at the gene ends were 1 base for V and 2 bases for J; bases not matched to a gene: 1. CDR3 size: 14 residues. In germline, CDR1 is LGHDT, CDR2 YNNKEL (reference sequence). The CDR3 sequence is CASSQGQGTYEQYF. In nucleotides, the CDR3 is TGTGCCAGCAGCCAAGGACAGGGGACCTACGAGCAGTACTTC.

The table lists this clone with a few counts. The V and J genes are TRBV5-1 and TRBJ1-4; D is unresolved. The V end was cut by 6 bases, the J end by 8 bases, with 20 bases between. The V gene's germline CDR1 is SGHRS and CDR2 YFSETQ. The CDR3 length is 15 residues. The CDR3, as DNA: TGCGCCAGCAAAAGTATAACGGATCCGAGGGAAAAACTGTTTTTT. Amino acids: CASKSITDPREKLFF.